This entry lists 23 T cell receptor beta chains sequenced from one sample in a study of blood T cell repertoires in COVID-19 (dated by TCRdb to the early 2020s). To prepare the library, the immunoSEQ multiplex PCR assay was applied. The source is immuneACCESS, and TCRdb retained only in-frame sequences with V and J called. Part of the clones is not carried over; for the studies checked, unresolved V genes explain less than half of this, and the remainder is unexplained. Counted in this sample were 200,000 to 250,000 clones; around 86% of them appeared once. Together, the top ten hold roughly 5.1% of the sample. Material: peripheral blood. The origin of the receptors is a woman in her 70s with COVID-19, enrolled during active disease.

The CDR3 reads CASRLAGQGHTQYF. CDR3 DNA sequence: TGTGCCAGCAGGCTAGCGGGACAAGGGCATACGCAGTATTTT. The genes are TRBV27 and TRBJ2-3; 9 nucleotides align to TRBD2. The CDR3 runs 14 residues. V dropped 6 bases and J dropped 7; count of bases not matched to a gene: 8. CDR1 is MNHEY, CDR2 SMNVEV, per germline (reference sequence).

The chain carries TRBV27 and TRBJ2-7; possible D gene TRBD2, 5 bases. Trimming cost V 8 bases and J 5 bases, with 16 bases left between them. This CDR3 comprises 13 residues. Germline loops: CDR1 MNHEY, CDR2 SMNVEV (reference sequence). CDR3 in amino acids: CASGRRGLDEQYF. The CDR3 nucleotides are TGTGCCAGCGGCCGTAGAGGGTTAGACGAGCAGTACTTC.

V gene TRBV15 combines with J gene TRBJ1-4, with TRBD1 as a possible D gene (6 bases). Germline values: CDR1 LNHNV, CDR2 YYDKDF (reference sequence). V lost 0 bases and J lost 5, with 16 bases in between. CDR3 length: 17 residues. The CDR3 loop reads CATSRERGTSVNEKLFF. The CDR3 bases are TGTGCCACCAGCAGAGAAAGGGGGACCTCCGTAAATGAAAAACTGTTTTTT.

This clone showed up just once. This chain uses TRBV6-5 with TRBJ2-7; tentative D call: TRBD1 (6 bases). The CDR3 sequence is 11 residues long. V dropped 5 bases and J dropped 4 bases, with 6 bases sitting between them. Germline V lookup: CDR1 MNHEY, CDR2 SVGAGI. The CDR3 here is CASSRGYEQYF. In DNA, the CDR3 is TGTGCCAGCAGTAGGGGGTACGAGCAGTACTTC.

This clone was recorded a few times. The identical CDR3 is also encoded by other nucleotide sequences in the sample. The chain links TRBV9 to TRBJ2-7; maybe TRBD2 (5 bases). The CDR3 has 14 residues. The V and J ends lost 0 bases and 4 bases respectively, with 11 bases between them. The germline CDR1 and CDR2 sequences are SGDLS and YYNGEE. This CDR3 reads CASSVGGRGYEQYF. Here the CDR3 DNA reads TGTGCCAGCAGCGTAGGTGGGAGAGGGTACGAGCAGTACTTC.

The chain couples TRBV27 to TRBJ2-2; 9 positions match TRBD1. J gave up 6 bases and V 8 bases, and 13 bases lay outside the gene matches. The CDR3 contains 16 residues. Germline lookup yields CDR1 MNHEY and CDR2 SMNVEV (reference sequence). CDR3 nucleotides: TGTGCCAGCTGTAGGAGTGGGACAGGGACCCCCGGGGAGCTGTTTTTT. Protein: CASCRSGTGTPGELFF.

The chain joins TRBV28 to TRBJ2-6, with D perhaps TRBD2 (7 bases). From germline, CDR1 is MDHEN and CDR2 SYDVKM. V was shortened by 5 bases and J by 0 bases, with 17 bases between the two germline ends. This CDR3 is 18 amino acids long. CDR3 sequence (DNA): TGTGCCAGCAGTAGGGGGGGACTGAGGGTCTCTGGGGCCAACGTCCTGACTTTC. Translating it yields CASSRGGLRVSGANVLTF.

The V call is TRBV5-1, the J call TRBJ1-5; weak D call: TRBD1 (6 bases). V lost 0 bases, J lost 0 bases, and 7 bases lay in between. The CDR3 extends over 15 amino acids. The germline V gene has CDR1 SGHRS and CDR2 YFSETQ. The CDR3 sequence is CASSLEGVSNQPQHF. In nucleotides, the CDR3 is TGCGCCAGCAGCTTGGAGGGGGTTAGCAATCAGCCCCAGCATTTT.

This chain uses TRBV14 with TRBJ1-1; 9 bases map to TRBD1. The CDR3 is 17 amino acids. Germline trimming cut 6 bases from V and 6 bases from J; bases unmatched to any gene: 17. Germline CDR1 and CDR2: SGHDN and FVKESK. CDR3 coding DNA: TGTGCCAGCAGTCCACTCGGGACAGGGATTCGTGGGGCTGAAGCTTTCTTT. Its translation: CASSPLGTGIRGAEAFF.

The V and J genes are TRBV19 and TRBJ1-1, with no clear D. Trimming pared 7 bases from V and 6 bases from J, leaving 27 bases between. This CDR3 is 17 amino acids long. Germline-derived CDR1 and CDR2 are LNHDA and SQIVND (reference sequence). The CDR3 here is CASTSSGPRVWGAEAFF. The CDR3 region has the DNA TGTGCCAGTACCAGTAGCGGGCCGAGGGTCTGGGGAGCTGAAGCTTTCTTT.

The CDR3 sequence: CASSVGGIKDSPLHF. The CDR3 region has the DNA TGTGCCAGCAGCGTAGGAGGAATCAAGGATTCACCCCTCCACTTT. The J gene is TRBJ1-6, the V gene TRBV9; unclear D gene. This CDR3 is built from 15 residues. The V and J ends lost 0 bases and 8 bases respectively, with 12 bases between them. Germline V CDR1 and CDR2: SGDLS, YYNGEE.

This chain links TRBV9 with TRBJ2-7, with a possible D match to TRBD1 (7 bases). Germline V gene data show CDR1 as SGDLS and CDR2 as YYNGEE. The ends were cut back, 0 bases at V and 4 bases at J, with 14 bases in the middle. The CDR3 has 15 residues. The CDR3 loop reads CASSVEEGAPYEQYF. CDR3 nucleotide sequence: TGTGCCAGCAGCGTAGAGGAGGGGGCGCCATACGAGCAGTACTTC.

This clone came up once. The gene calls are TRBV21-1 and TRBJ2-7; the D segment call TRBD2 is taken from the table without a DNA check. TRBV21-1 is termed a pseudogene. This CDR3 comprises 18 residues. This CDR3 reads CASSKEFPTSGSSYEQYF. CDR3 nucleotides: TGTGCCAGCAGCAAAGAATTCCCGACTAGCGGGAGCTCCTACGAGCAGTACTTC.

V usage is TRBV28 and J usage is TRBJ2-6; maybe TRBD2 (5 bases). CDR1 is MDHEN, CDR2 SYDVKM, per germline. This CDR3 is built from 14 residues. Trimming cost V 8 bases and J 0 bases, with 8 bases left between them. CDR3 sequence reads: CASFGNSGANVLTF. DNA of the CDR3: TGTGCCAGCTTCGGGAACTCTGGGGCCAACGTCCTGACTTTC.

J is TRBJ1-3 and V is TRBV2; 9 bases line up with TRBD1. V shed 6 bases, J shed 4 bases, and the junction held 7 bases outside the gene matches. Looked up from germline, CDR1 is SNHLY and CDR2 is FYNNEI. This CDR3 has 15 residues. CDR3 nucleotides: TGTGCCAGCAGCCGGGACAGGGTCTCGGGAAACACCATATATTTT. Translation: CASSRDRVSGNTIYF.

CDR3 region: CASSLDPQASYYGYTF. CDR3 nucleotides: TGTGCCAGCAGCTTAGACCCACAGGCTTCTTACTATGGCTACACCTTC. This rearrangement joins TRBV7-2 to TRBJ1-2; weak D call: TRBD1 (5 bases). V lost 1 base, J lost 3 bases, and 15 bases lay in between. The CDR3 has 16 amino acids. CDR1 is SGHTA, CDR2 FQGNSA, per germline.

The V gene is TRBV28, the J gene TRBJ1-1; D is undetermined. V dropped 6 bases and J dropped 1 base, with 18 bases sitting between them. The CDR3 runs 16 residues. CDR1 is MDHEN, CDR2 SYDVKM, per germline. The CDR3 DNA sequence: TGTGCCAGCAGCTGGGAGAGCAAGGTTCGGAACACTGAAGCTTTCTTT. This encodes CASSWESKVRNTEAFF.

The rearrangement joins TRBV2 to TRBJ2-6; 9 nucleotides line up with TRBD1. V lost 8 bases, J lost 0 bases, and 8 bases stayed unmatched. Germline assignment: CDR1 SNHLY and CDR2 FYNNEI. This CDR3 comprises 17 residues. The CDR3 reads CASSPGQGGSGANVLTF. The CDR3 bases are TGTGCCAGCTCTCCGGGACAGGGAGGCTCTGGGGCCAACGTCCTGACTTTC.

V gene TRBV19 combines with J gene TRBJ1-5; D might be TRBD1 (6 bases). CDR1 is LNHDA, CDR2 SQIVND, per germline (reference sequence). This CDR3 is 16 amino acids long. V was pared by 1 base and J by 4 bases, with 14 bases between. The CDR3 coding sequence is TGTGCCAGTAGTATAGGGGGGCTTCTAGGAAATCAGCCCCAGCATTTT. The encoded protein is CASSIGGLLGNQPQHF.

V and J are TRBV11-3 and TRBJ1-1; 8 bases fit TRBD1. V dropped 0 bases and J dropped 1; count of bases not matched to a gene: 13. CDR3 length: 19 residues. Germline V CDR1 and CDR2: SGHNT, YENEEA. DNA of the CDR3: TGTGCCAGCAGCTTAGATTTACAGTCAGGGGGCGTCTGGAACACTGAAGCTTTCTTT. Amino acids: CASSLDLQSGGVWNTEAFF.

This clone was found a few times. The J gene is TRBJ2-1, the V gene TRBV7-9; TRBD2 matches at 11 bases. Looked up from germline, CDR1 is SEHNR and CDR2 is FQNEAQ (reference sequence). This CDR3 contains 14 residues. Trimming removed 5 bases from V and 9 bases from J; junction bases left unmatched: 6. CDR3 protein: CASSLLAGDFEQFF. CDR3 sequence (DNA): TGTGCCAGCAGCCTACTAGCGGGGGACTTTGAGCAGTTCTTC.

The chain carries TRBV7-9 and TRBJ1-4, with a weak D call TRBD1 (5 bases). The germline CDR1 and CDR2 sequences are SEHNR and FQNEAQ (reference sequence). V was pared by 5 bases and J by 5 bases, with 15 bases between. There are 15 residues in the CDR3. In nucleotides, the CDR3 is TGTGCCAGCAGCACCACAGGAAGAATAAATGAAAAACTGTTTTTT. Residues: CASSTTGRINEKLFF. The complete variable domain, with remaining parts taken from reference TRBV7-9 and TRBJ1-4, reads DTGVSQNPRHKITKRGQNVTFRCDPISEHNRLYWYRQTLGQGPEFLTYFQNEAQLEKSRLLSDRFSAERPKGSFSTLEIQRTEQGDSAMYLCASSTTGRINEKLFFGSGTQLSVL.

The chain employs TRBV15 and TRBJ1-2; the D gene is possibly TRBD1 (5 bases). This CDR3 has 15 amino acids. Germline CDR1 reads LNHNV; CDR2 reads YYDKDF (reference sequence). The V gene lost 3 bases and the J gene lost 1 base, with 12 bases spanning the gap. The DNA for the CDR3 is TGTGCCACCAGCAGGGGCAGGGCGAATAACTATGGCTACACCTTC. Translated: CATSRGRANNYGYTF.